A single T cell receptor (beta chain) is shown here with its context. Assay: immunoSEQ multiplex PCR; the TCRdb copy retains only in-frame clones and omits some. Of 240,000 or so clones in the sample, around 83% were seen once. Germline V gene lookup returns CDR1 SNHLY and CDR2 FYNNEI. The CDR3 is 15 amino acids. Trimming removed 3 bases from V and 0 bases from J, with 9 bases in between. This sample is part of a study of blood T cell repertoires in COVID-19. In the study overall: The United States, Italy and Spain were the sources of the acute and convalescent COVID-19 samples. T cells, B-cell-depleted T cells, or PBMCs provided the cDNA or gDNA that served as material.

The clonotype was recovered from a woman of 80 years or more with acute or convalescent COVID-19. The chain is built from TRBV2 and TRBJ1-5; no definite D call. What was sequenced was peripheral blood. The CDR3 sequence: CASSDTPYSNQPQHF. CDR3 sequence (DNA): TGTGCCAGCAGTGACACACCGTATAGCAATCAGCCCCAGCATTTT.